This section outlines one TCR beta chain sequence together with its context. The antigen is undetermined. TCRdb keeps only in-frame clones here, not all; method: immunoSEQ multiplex PCR. The sample lists approximately 270,000 clones, around 90% occurring once. The sample comes from a study of cytomegalovirus exposure and HLA in healthy donors. Whole-study results and caveats: The study labeled 150 or so TCR beta chains cytomegalovirus-associated.

What was sequenced was PBMCs. The sequence came from a woman under 30 in good health and CMV-seronegative.

CDR3 bases: TGTGCCAGCAGCCCCCACGGGACTAGCGGATACACAGATACGCAGTATTTT. Protein sequence: CASSPHGTSGYTDTQYF. V is TRBV7-6 and J is TRBJ2-3; TRBD2 aligns across 11 bases. The CDR3 covers 17 residues. CDR1 is SGHVS and CDR2 is FNYEAQ in the germline V gene. Germline trimming cut 5 bases from V and 2 bases from J; bases unmatched to any gene: 9.